These 24 T cell receptor beta chains share one sample of origin, sequenced in a study of control samples from healthy donors and cancer patients. Repertoires were generated with immunoSEQ multiplex PCR, while TCRdb's copy carries only in-frame clones and drops some. Among about 72,000 clones listed, about 92% were seen once. The sequenced sample consisted of blood. The source is a woman aged 55-70 years in good health.

CDR3 DNA: TGTGCCAGCAGTTTATTATCGATGAACACTGAAGCTTTCTTT. Translated: CASSLLSMNTEAFF. The chain is built from TRBV28 and TRBJ1-1; D unresolved. This CDR3 spans 14 amino acids. In germline, CDR1 is MDHEN, CDR2 SYDVKM. Trimming cost V 1 base and J 0 bases, with 6 bases left between them.

The count of this clone is one. The V call is TRBV18, the J call TRBJ1-1, with D possibly being TRBD1 (6 bases). This CDR3 region has 15 residues. Per germline, CDR1 KGHSH and CDR2 LQKENI. Trimming removed 3 bases at V and 5 bases at J, with 16 bases between. CDR3 DNA: TGTGCCAGCTCACCCGAATCGGGGGCGCGGACTGAAGCTTTCTTT. Encoded protein: CASSPESGARTEAFF.

The CDR3 region is CASSTGTLPTYEQYF. In DNA, the CDR3 is TGTGCCAGCAGTACCGGGACCCTCCCAACCTACGAGCAGTACTTC. The gene calls are TRBV6-5 and TRBJ2-7, with D perhaps assigned TRBD1 or TRBD2 (5 bases each). V shed 5 bases and J shed 2 bases, with 16 bases lying between them. Germline assignment: CDR1 MNHEY and CDR2 SVGAGI. This CDR3 comprises 15 residues.

This CDR3 reads CASSTNRDRGFGELFF. CDR3 sequence (DNA): TGCGCCAGCAGCACCAACCGGGACAGGGGTTTTGGGGAGCTGTTTTTT. The genes are TRBV5-1 and TRBJ2-2; 10 bases are shared with TRBD1. This CDR3 has 16 residues. Germline V gene sequence: CDR1 SGHRS, CDR2 YFSETQ. J was trimmed by 8 bases and V by 4 bases; bases with no gene match: 11.

The chain uses TRBV6-5 and TRBJ2-5, with a possible D match to TRBD1 (6 bases). CDR3 length: 15 residues. Germline CDR1 reads MNHEY; CDR2 reads SVGAGI. With 7 bases removed from V and 1 base from J, the gap between germline ends came to 16 bases. The CDR3 DNA sequence: TGTGCCAGCACCGACTGGACAGAAGTCCAAGAGACCCAGTACTTC. It specifies CASTDWTEVQETQYF.

The V call is TRBV14, the J call TRBJ2-6; tentatively, D is TRBD1 or TRBD2 (6 bases each). Trimming stripped 3 bases from V and 2 bases from J, with 8 bases between. This CDR3 contains 15 residues. The germline gives CDR1 SGHDN, CDR2 FVKESK. CDR3 sequence (DNA): TGTGCCAGCAGCCAGGGGGGCACTGGGGCCAACGTCCTGACTTTC. It is translated as CASSQGGTGANVLTF.

This chain connects TRBV3-1 (or the pseudogene TRBV3-2) to TRBJ2-5, with 8 bases identical to TRBD2. Germline loops: CDR1 LGHDT, CDR2 YNNKEL (reference sequence). The CDR3 is made up of 16 amino acids. Germline trimming cut 0 bases from V and 5 bases from J; bases unmatched to any gene: 8. CDR3 in amino acids: CASSQDINSGEETQYF. The CDR3 coding sequence is TGTGCCAGCAGCCAAGATATTAATAGCGGGGAGGAGACCCAGTACTTC.

The rearrangement joins TRBV28 to TRBJ2-7; no clear D gene. The CDR3 has 11 residues. Germline V gives CDR1 MDHEN, CDR2 SYDVKM. Trimming took off 6 bases at V and 2 bases at J, with 5 bases between the two ends. The CDR3 here is CASRSPYEQYF. The CDR3, as DNA: TGTGCCAGCAGATCACCCTACGAGCAGTACTTC.

This chain connects TRBV6-1 to TRBJ1-6; no firm D call. Germline loops: CDR1 MNHNS, CDR2 SASEGT. The CDR3 has 14 amino acids. The V gene lost 1 base and the J gene lost 9 bases, with 10 bases spanning the gap. CDR3 coding DNA: TGTGCCAGCAGTGAAGAGCCTACCGGTTCACCCCTCCACTTT. The encoded protein is CASSEEPTGSPLHF.

This chain links TRBV10-2 with TRBJ2-7, with TRBD2 identical over 9 bases. Germline CDR1 and CDR2: WSHSY and SAAADI. V was clipped by 7 bases and J by 5 bases; unmatched bases: 12. The CDR3 is made up of 15 amino acids. CDR3 amino acids: CASTLAGERSHEQYF. The CDR3 DNA is TGCGCCAGCACCTTAGCGGGGGAAAGGAGCCACGAGCAGTACTTC.

V gene TRBV5-1 combines with J gene TRBJ2-1; the match to TRBD2 covers 12 bases. CDR1 is SGHRS, CDR2 YFSETQ, per germline. Losses at the gene ends were 4 bases for V and 6 bases for J; bases not matched to a gene: 8. The length of the CDR3 is 16 residues. CDR3 sequence: CASSIGLAGTSNEQFF. CDR3 nucleotide sequence: TGCGCCAGCAGCATAGGACTAGCGGGAACCAGCAATGAGCAGTTCTTC. The whole variable domain, remainder taken from reference TRBV5-1 and TRBJ2-1, is KAGVTQTPRYLIKTRGQQVTLSCSPISGHRSVSWYQQTPGQGLQFLFEYFSETQRNKGNFPGRFSGRQFSNSRSEMNVSTLELGDSALYLCASSIGLAGTSNEQFFGPGTRLTVL.

This clone occurred once. V usage is TRBV28 and J usage is TRBJ1-6; perhaps TRBD1 as D (6 bases). This CDR3 has 14 residues. The V and J ends lost 7 bases and 9 bases respectively, with 16 bases between them. Germline V CDR1 and CDR2: MDHEN, SYDVKM. The CDR3 region is CASILSGDGSPLHF. CDR3 nucleotide sequence: TGTGCCAGCATCTTATCAGGGGACGGTTCACCCCTCCACTTT.

This clone appeared once. This chain joins TRBV9 and TRBJ1-3; unclear D gene. Germline lookup yields CDR1 SGDLS and CDR2 YYNGEE. V lost 1 base and J 0 bases, leaving 14 bases between the germline ends. This CDR3 has 17 amino acids. The CDR3 DNA sequence: TGTGCCAGCAGCGTACGGGCGGGCCTTCTCTCTGGAAACACCATATATTTT. It yields the protein CASSVRAGLLSGNTIYF.

V and J are TRBV7-9 and TRBJ2-3; D is unclear. Germline values: CDR1 SEHNR, CDR2 FQNEAQ (reference sequence). V gave up 5 bases and J gave up 2 bases, with 2 bases separating them. The CDR3 spans 11 residues. CDR3 in DNA: TGTGCCAGCAGCCTCACAGATACGCAGTATTTT. Translation gives CASSLTDTQYF. Together with reference TRBV7-9 and TRBJ2-3, the CDR3 gives the full variable domain: DTGVSQNPRHKITKRGQNVTFRCDPISEHNRLYWYRQTLGQGPEFLTYFQNEAQLEKSRLLSDRFSAERPKGSFSTLEIQRTEQGDSAMYLCASSLTDTQYFGPGTRLTVL.

The chain is built from TRBV18 and TRBJ2-7, with D possibly being TRBD1 (5 bases). V was pared by 0 bases and J by 3 bases, with 9 bases between. Germline-derived CDR1 and CDR2 are KGHSH and LQKENI. This CDR3 comprises 14 residues. The CDR3 DNA reads as TGTGCCAGCTCACCACCTCCAGGGAACTACGAGCAGTACTTC. This gives the protein CASSPPPGNYEQYF.

The rearrangement uses TRBV4-1 and TRBJ1-1; D is uncertain. Germline CDR1 is MGHRA and CDR2 is YSYEKL. CDR3 length equals 14 residues. V gave up 0 bases and J gave up 5 bases, with 10 bases separating them. The CDR3, as DNA: TGCGCCAGCAGCCAAGATAGGGCGGGGACTGAAGCTTTCTTT. Amino acid sequence: CASSQDRAGTEAFF.

The chain has TRBV28 and TRBJ1-3; a weak D match, TRBD1 (5 bases). There are 16 residues in the CDR3. V was pared by 4 bases and J by 2 bases, with 15 bases between. CDR1 MDHEN and CDR2 SYDVKM come from the germline V gene. The CDR3 region is CASSSRQLQAGNTIYF. The DNA of the CDR3 is TGTGCCAGCAGTTCGAGACAGTTACAAGCTGGAAACACCATATATTTT. Full variable domain (remainder filled in from reference TRBV28 and TRBJ1-3): DVKVTQSSRYLVKRTGEKVFLECVQDMDHENMFWYRQDPGLGLRLIYFSYDVKMKEKGDIPEGYSVSREKKERFSLILESASTNQTSMYLCASSSRQLQAGNTIYFGEGSWLTVV.

This rearrangement joins TRBV7-2 to TRBJ2-5; 9 positions agree with TRBD1. The CDR3 runs 13 residues. Germline V gene sequence: CDR1 SGHTA, CDR2 FQGNSA. V was clipped by 5 bases and J by 8 bases; unmatched bases: 6. The CDR3 nucleotides are TGTGCCAGCAGCCGCCGGGACAGGGACACCCAGTACTTC. It encodes CASSRRDRDTQYF.

The V and J genes are TRBV6-5 and TRBJ2-1; 7 nucleotides match TRBD1. CDR3 length: 15 amino acids. Germline lookup yields CDR1 MNHEY and CDR2 SVGAGI. The V gene end was trimmed by 0 bases and the J gene end by 6 bases; junction bases not matched to a gene: 5. CDR3 region: CASSYSPGGINEQFF. CDR3 DNA sequence: TGTGCCAGCAGTTACTCACCAGGGGGTATCAATGAGCAGTTCTTC.

The chain employs TRBV5-1 and TRBJ2-3, with a weak D call TRBD2 (6 bases). The CDR3 has 14 residues. Germline CDR1 SGHRS, CDR2 YFSETQ. The V end lost 4 bases, the J end lost 4 bases, and 13 bases lay between the germline ends. The CDR3: CASSRELRADTQYF. The CDR3 nucleotides read TGCGCCAGCAGCCGGGAGTTGCGGGCAGATACGCAGTATTTT.

V usage is TRBV28 and J usage is TRBJ1-4, with D uncertain. The V end lost 6 bases, the J end lost 2 bases, and 10 bases lay between the germline ends. The germline gives CDR1 MDHEN, CDR2 SYDVKM. This CDR3 comprises 14 residues. The CDR3 DNA is TGTGCCAGCAGCTTGGCTTATACTAATGAAAAACTGTTTTTT. Its translation is CASSLAYTNEKLFF.

The chain carries TRBV5-1 and TRBJ1-3; D is perhaps TRBD1 (5 bases). Germline CDR1 and CDR2: SGHRS and YFSETQ. This CDR3 region has 16 residues. V lost 0 bases and J lost 0, with 10 bases in between. The CDR3 spells CASSLGPGVSGNTIYF. Written as DNA, the CDR3 is TGCGCCAGCAGCTTGGGACCGGGGGTCTCTGGAAACACCATATATTTT.

J is TRBJ2-2 and V is TRBV6-5; unclear D gene. CDR3 length equals 15 residues. Germline CDR1 and CDR2: MNHEY and SVGAGI. The V gene lost 4 bases and the J gene lost 0 bases, with 9 bases spanning the gap. CDR3 residues: CASSFSTANTGELFF. Here the CDR3 DNA reads TGTGCCAGCAGTTTTTCTACAGCGAACACCGGGGAGCTGTTTTTT.

The chain couples TRBV28 to TRBJ1-5; the D is unclear. CDR3 size: 14 residues. The germline V gene has CDR1 MDHEN and CDR2 SYDVKM. V was trimmed by 2 bases and J by 3 bases, leaving 8 bases between them. DNA for the CDR3: TGTGCCAGCAGTTTACTGGGGTCCAATCAGCCCCAGCATTTT. Residues: CASSLLGSNQPQHF.